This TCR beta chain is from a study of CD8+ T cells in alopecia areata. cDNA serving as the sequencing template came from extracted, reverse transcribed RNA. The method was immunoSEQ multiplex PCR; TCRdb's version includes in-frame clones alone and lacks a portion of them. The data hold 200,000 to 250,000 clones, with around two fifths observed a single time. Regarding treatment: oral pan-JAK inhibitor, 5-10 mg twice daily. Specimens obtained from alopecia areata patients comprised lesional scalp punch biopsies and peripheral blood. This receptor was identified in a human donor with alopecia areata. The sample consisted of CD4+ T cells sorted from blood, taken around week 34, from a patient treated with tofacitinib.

CDR3 nucleotides: TGTGCCACCAGCAACGGGACAGGGGGCAGGACTAATGAAAAACTGTTTTTT. It specifies CATSNGTGGRTNEKLFF. This chain links TRBV15 with TRBJ1-4; the match to TRBD1 covers 12 bases. The CDR3 is 17 residues long. The germline V gene encodes CDR1 LNHNV and CDR2 YYDKDF (reference sequence). V shed 4 bases and J 2 bases; nucleotides not matched to a gene: 5.